The 9 T cell receptor beta chains given below trace back to one sample, sequenced in a study of cytomegalovirus exposure and HLA in healthy donors. Primers for the PCR totalled 60 Vbeta and 13 Jbeta. Profiled with immunoSEQ multiplex PCR; TCRdb holds only in-frame clones, not every one. In the table there are about 130,000 clones, 65% to 85% of which are singletons. The sequencing sample was made of PBMCs. These receptor sequences come from a man over 45 in good health and CMV-seronegative.

The J gene is TRBJ2-7, the V gene TRBV29-1; 8 bases are shared with TRBD2. V dropped 4 bases and J dropped 4; count of bases not matched to a gene: 3. Germline CDR1 is SQVTM and CDR2 is ANQGSEA. This CDR3 has 12 residues. CDR3 nucleotides: TGCAGCGTTGGAGCGGGAGTGTACGAGCAGTACTTC. Translated, it gives CSVGAGVYEQYF.

In this sample, this clone turned up a few times. The chain has TRBV5-1 and TRBJ2-5; a possible D gene is TRBD2 (5 bases). Germline lookup yields CDR1 SGHRS and CDR2 YFSETQ. Trimming left V 3 bases short and J 0 bases short, with 6 bases between. The CDR3 contains 13 residues. The CDR3 DNA follows: TGCGCCAGCAGCTCGGGATACCAAGAGACCCAGTACTTC. Translated: CASSSGYQETQYF.

The CDR3 DNA is TGTGCCAGCAGCACAGGACCGGGACAGGGGATCTCTGGGGCCAACGTCCTGACTTTC. Residues: CASSTGPGQGISGANVLTF. This chain connects TRBV7-9 to TRBJ2-6; 10 bases fit TRBD1. The CDR3 spans 19 residues. Looked up from germline, CDR1 is SEHNR and CDR2 is FQNEAQ (reference sequence). V dropped 5 bases and J dropped 0; count of bases not matched to a gene: 10.

This clone was detected once. This chain joins TRBV28 and TRBJ1-1; 8 nucleotides line up with TRBD1. Trimming at V came to 6 bases and at J to 3 bases, leaving 9 bases not matched to a gene. This CDR3 region has 15 residues. In germline, CDR1 is MDHEN, CDR2 SYDVKM. This chain's CDR3 is CASSTPQGGDTEAFF. The CDR3 bases are TGTGCCAGCAGCACTCCACAGGGGGGAGACACTGAAGCTTTCTTT.

The CDR3 bases are TGTGCCAGCAGCTTGCGAGGGAGCCCCACCGAGCAGTACTTC. Protein sequence: CASSLRGSPTEQYF. V and J are TRBV5-4 and TRBJ2-7; possibly TRBD2 for D (5 bases). This CDR3 is 14 amino acids long. Germline CDR1 reads SGHNT; CDR2 reads YYREEE (reference sequence). Trimming stripped 1 base from V and 6 bases from J, with 14 bases between.

This clone was seen once. The chain uses TRBV14 and TRBJ2-1, with D uncertain. The V gene's germline CDR1 is SGHDN and CDR2 FVKESK. With 4 bases removed from V and 7 bases from J, the gap between germline ends came to 8 bases. The CDR3 is 12 amino acids. The CDR3 DNA reads TGTGCCAGCAGCCGTGTCGGGAATGAGCAGTTCTTC. Translation: CASSRVGNEQFF.

The CDR3 DNA reads as TGTGCCAGCAGAGAAAACCGGGACAGTTATAGCAATCAGCCCCAGCATTTT. Residues: CASRENRDSYSNQPQHF. The genes are TRBV21-1 and TRBJ1-5; the D call of TRBD1 is as the table states it, not checked on the DNA. TRBV21-1 is a listed pseudogene. CDR3 length equals 17 residues.

The table lists this clone with a few counts. The CDR3, as DNA: TGTGCCACCAGAGATTCGGATCAGCCCCAGCATTTT. This codes for CATRDSDQPQHF. This rearrangement joins TRBV6-1 to TRBJ1-5, with D uncertain. Deletions cut 10 bases from V and 5 bases from J, with 12 bases between. The CDR3 consists of 12 residues. CDR1 and CDR2 (germline): MNHNS, SASEGT.

V gene TRBV19 combines with J gene TRBJ2-2, with a tentative D call TRBD1 (6 bases). The CDR3 is 13 residues long. Germline V gives CDR1 LNHDA, CDR2 SQIVND (reference sequence). V was shortened by 4 bases and J by 6 bases, with 9 bases between the two germline ends. This chain's CDR3 is CASSTGVAGELFF. The CDR3 nucleotides are TGTGCCAGTAGTACAGGGGTGGCCGGGGAGCTGTTTTTT.